Listed here are 32 T cell receptor beta chains from one sample, sequenced in a study of identical twins. TCRdb fed the 5' RACE reads into MiXCR, producing one record per CDR3 protein. The repertoire holds about 150,000 distinct CDR3 sequences, with under 4.5% as singletons. Material for sequencing was memory T cells sorted from blood. The receptor set was obtained from a man between 18 and 29 years old in good health.

Ten or more counts support this clonotype. This chain links TRBV6-5 with TRBJ2-5, with a weak D call TRBD2 (6 bases). The V end lost 6 bases, the J end lost 4 bases, and 6 bases lay between the germline ends. The CDR3 has 11 residues. The V gene's germline CDR1 is MNHEY and CDR2 SVGAGI. In DNA form, the CDR3 reads TGTGCCAGCAGGGGAGGAGAGACCCAGTACTTC. Its translation: CASRGGETQYF.

This clonotype was observed a handful of times. The genes are TRBV5-6 and TRBJ1-1; weak D call: TRBD1 (5 bases). The CDR3 has 14 amino acids. CDR1 and CDR2 (germline): SGHDT, YYEEEE. Trimming shortened V by 2 bases and J by 10 bases, and 18 bases separated the two germline ends. CDR3 coding DNA: TGTGCCAGCAGCTTCGGCCCGATGGGACGTGTAGCTTTCTTT. The encoded protein is CASSFGPMGRVAFF.

There are many counts of this clonotype. The genes are TRBV29-1 and TRBJ2-7, with TRBD2 matching over 8 bases. With 7 bases clipped from V and 4 bases from J, the junction kept 12 bases outside the gene matches. Germline values: CDR1 SQVTM, CDR2 ANQGSEA. CDR3 length equals 14 residues. Written as DNA, the CDR3 is TGCAGCGCGGAATCGGGGGGGGGCAGTTACGAGCAGTACTTC. It yields the protein CSAESGGGSYEQYF.

This clonotype appeared many times. The gene calls are TRBV10-3 and TRBJ2-1, with 14 bases fitting TRBD2. This CDR3 region has 16 residues. Germline assignment: CDR1 ENHRY and CDR2 SYGVKD. With V trimmed by 3 bases and J by 6 bases, 4 bases remained unmatched. In DNA, the CDR3 is TGTGCCATCAGTGACCTTGGACTAGCGGGAGGCAATGAGCAGTTCTTC. Its translation: CAISDLGLAGGNEQFF.

This clonotype showed up many times. The chain couples TRBV29-1 to TRBJ2-1; 7 nucleotides line up with TRBD2. With 3 bases clipped from V and 1 base from J, the junction kept 0 bases outside the gene matches. The CDR3 has 13 residues. Germline-derived CDR1 and CDR2 are SQVTM and ANQGSEA. The CDR3 nucleotides read TGCAGCGTTGAGGGACTATCCTACAATGAGCAGTTCTTC. Translated: CSVEGLSYNEQFF.

The chain has TRBV5-1 and TRBJ2-1; 7 nucleotides align to TRBD1. CDR3 size: 15 residues. The germline CDR1 and CDR2 sequences are SGHRS and YFSETQ. The J segment lost 6 bases and the V segment lost 4 bases, leaving 10 bases of the junction unmatched. CDR3 protein: CASSPVTGQFNEQFF. In nucleotides, the CDR3 is TGCGCCAGCAGCCCGGTAACGGGACAGTTCAATGAGCAGTTCTTC.

In this sample, this clonotype turned up many times. This chain connects TRBV6-1 to TRBJ1-2; the D gene is possibly TRBD1 (5 bases). This CDR3 is 15 amino acids long. The germline V and J ends were trimmed by 5 bases and 4 bases, with 17 bases remaining between them. Germline CDR1 and CDR2: MNHNS and SASEGT. CDR3 DNA: TGTGCCAGCAGTACAGGACGGCGGAACCCCTATGGCTACACCTTC. It encodes CASSTGRRNPYGYTF.

In this sample, this clonotype turned up many times. The V and J genes are TRBV4-3 and TRBJ2-1; 10 bases line up with TRBD1. Germline V lookup: CDR1 LGHNA, CDR2 YSLEER. The CDR3 covers 13 residues. V shed 3 bases, J shed 8 bases, and the junction held 1 base outside the gene matches. CDR3 sequence reads: CASSQGTGDEQFF. The CDR3 DNA reads TGCGCCAGCAGCCAGGGGACAGGGGATGAGCAGTTCTTC.

This clonotype was observed a single time. The chain joins TRBV7-9 to TRBJ2-5; TRBD1 matches 8 bases. V was pared by 7 bases and J by 5 bases, with 6 bases of the junction left unmatched. This CDR3 has 13 residues. Germline values: CDR1 SEHNR, CDR2 FQNEAQ (reference sequence). CDR3 sequence: CASTQGAMETQYF. CDR3 bases: TGTGCCAGCACCCAGGGGGCCATGGAGACCCAGTACTTC.

This clonotype was recorded many times. V and J are TRBV6-1 and TRBJ2-5, with D uncertain. This CDR3 contains 12 residues. Trimming pared 2 bases from V and 5 bases from J, leaving 6 bases between. From germline, CDR1 is MNHNS and CDR2 SASEGT. CDR3 loop: CASSESLETQYF. In nucleotides, the CDR3 is TGTGCCAGCAGTGAATCGTTGGAGACCCAGTACTTC.

This clonotype was seen a handful of times. The V gene is TRBV5-1, the J gene TRBJ2-3, with D unclear. From germline, CDR1 is SGHRS and CDR2 YFSETQ. CDR3 length equals 16 residues. Deletions cut 4 bases from V and 0 bases from J, with 15 bases between. CDR3 protein: CASSLLGTASTDTQYF. For the CDR3, the DNA is TGCGCCAGCAGCCTGCTCGGTACGGCCAGCACAGATACGCAGTATTTT.

This clonotype was counted ten times or more. The chain has TRBV6-5 and TRBJ1-4; D not certain. V was clipped by 0 bases and J by 5 bases, with 10 bases between them. Germline CDR1 and CDR2: MNHEY and SVGAGI. This CDR3 is 15 amino acids long. CDR3 region: CASSYSTPRNEKLFF. The CDR3 region has the DNA TGTGCCAGCAGTTACTCGACGCCCCGAAATGAAAAACTGTTTTTT.

This clonotype was seen repeatedly, ten times or more. The chain has TRBV20-1 and TRBJ2-1; 9 bases line up with TRBD2. J lost 1 base, V lost 5 bases, and 9 bases had no gene match. This CDR3 is 16 amino acids long. The V gene's germline CDR1 is DFQATT and CDR2 SNEGSKA (reference sequence). CDR3 sequence (DNA): TGCAGTGCTCTAAACCGACTAGCGGCGTCCTACAATGAGCAGTTCTTC. Its translation is CSALNRLAASYNEQFF.

This clonotype showed up many times. Here the CDR3 reads CSANSFGGRKETQYF. CDR3 DNA: TGCAGTGCGAATTCTTTTGGGGGCCGAAAAGAGACCCAGTACTTC. The chain recombines TRBV20-1 with TRBJ2-5; D is perhaps TRBD1 (6 bases). The V gene's germline CDR1 is DFQATT and CDR2 SNEGSKA (reference sequence). The V gene lost 6 bases and the J gene lost 3 bases, with 20 bases spanning the gap. CDR3 length equals 15 residues.

In this sample, this clonotype turned up many times. This chain uses TRBV3-1 with TRBJ2-1; D gene uncertain. V was pared by 0 bases and J by 7 bases, with 10 bases between. Germline V gives CDR1 LGHDT, CDR2 YNNKEL (reference sequence). The CDR3 has 14 amino acids. CDR3: CASSQDGFGNEQFF. CDR3 sequence (DNA): TGTGCCAGCAGCCAAGATGGTTTCGGGAATGAGCAGTTCTTC.

This clonotype was observed at least ten times. V gene TRBV10-3 combines with J gene TRBJ2-3, with 9 bases aligning to TRBD2. The germline V gene encodes CDR1 ENHRY and CDR2 SYGVKD. With 11 bases clipped from V and 3 bases from J, the junction kept 6 bases outside the gene matches. The CDR3 consists of 13 residues. The CDR3 protein is CAVSGRRTDTQYF. The CDR3 DNA is TGTGCCGTTAGCGGGAGAAGGACAGATACGCAGTATTTT.

This clonotype was counted at least ten times. The V gene is TRBV20-1, the J gene TRBJ2-1; 11 bases match TRBD2. CDR1 is DFQATT, CDR2 SNEGSKA, per germline (reference sequence). J gave up 2 bases and V 5 bases, and 8 bases lay outside the gene matches. The CDR3 runs 16 residues. The CDR3 region is CSAGDDSGRAYNEQFF. CDR3 nucleotides: TGCAGTGCTGGCGATGATAGCGGGAGGGCCTACAATGAGCAGTTCTTC.

At least ten counts were recorded for this clonotype. This sequence joins TRBV7-9 and TRBJ2-2; TRBD1 might be the D (5 bases). V shed 5 bases and J shed 0 bases, with 13 bases lying between them. Germline CDR1 is SEHNR and CDR2 is FQNEAQ (reference sequence). CDR3 length: 16 amino acids. CDR3 nucleotide sequence: TGTGCCAGCAGCCCGCCACAGGCTTCGAACACCGGGGAGCTGTTTTTT. It codes for CASSPPQASNTGELFF. Drawing the rest from reference TRBV7-9 and TRBJ2-2, the complete variable domain is DTGVSQNPRHKITKRGQNVTFRCDPISEHNRLYWYRQTLGQGPEFLTYFQNEAQLEKSRLLSDRFSAERPKGSFSTLEIQRTEQGDSAMYLCASSPPQASNTGELFFGEGSRLTVL.

This clonotype was counted many times. The V and J genes are TRBV20-1 and TRBJ2-1; D is uncertain. Trimming took 4 bases from V and 0 from J, leaving 10 bases between them. This CDR3 is 14 amino acids long. The germline gives CDR1 DFQATT, CDR2 SNEGSKA (reference sequence). The CDR3: CSATKVGSYNEQFF. The CDR3 coding sequence is TGCAGTGCTACTAAGGTTGGCTCCTACAATGAGCAGTTCTTC.

Of note for this clonotype: Given a much more abundant clone one base away, this may be a read error. The V call is TRBV20-1, the J call TRBJ2-5; D gene unclear. The J call may be mistaken, given a closer DNA end match to TRBJ2-1. Per the germline V gene, CDR1 is DFQATT and CDR2 is SNEGSKA (reference sequence). This CDR3 region has 13 residues. The CDR3 spells CSARDERKETQFF. The DNA for the CDR3 is TGCAGTGCTAGAGATGAGAGGAAGGAGACCCAGTTCTTC.

In this sample, this clonotype turned up many times. This chain joins TRBV18 and TRBJ2-3; 10 bases agree with TRBD1. CDR1 is KGHSH and CDR2 is LQKENI in the germline V gene. The CDR3 covers 16 residues. V lost 2 bases, J lost 4 bases, and 6 bases stayed unmatched. CDR3 protein: CASSPMGQGLPDTQYF. The CDR3 coding sequence is TGTGCCAGCTCACCAATGGGACAGGGGCTACCAGATACGCAGTATTTT.

This clonotype was recorded at least ten times. The CDR3 coding sequence is TGTGCCAGCAGCGAAGGCCCCTCCCGGTGGGGGGGGCGACAAGAGACCCAGTACTTC. As protein: CASSEGPSRWGGRQETQYF. The chain is built from TRBV14 and TRBJ2-5; a weak D match, TRBD2 (7 bases). CDR1 is SGHDN and CDR2 is FVKESK in the germline V gene. The CDR3 spans 19 residues. The V and J ends lost 5 bases and 2 bases respectively, with 27 bases between them.

The genes are TRBV28 and TRBJ2-5; D is unresolved. There are 14 residues in the CDR3. In germline, CDR1 is MDHEN, CDR2 SYDVKM. V was shortened by 3 bases and J by 2 bases, with 10 bases between the two germline ends. The DNA of the CDR3 is TGTGCCAGCAGTTTCTTAGACAAACAAGAGACCCAGTACTTC. Its protein product is CASSFLDKQETQYF.

This clonotype has only a few counts. The J gene is TRBJ2-2, the V gene TRBV19; D tentatively reads TRBD1 or TRBD2 (5 bases each). The CDR3 totals 15 residues. V shed 8 bases and J shed 4 bases, with 17 bases lying between them. Per the germline V gene, CDR1 is LNHDA and CDR2 is SQIVND (reference sequence). The chain's CDR3 is CASRRGEIGTGELFF. In DNA form, the CDR3 reads TGTGCCAGTCGGAGAGGGGAAATAGGCACCGGGGAGCTGTTTTTT.

This clonotype has just a few counts. V is TRBV6-1 and J is TRBJ2-3; 10 bases line up with TRBD2. From germline, CDR1 is MNHNS and CDR2 SASEGT. There are 15 residues in the CDR3. The V gene end was trimmed by 5 bases and the J gene end by 4 bases; junction bases not matched to a gene: 6. CDR3 in amino acids: CASSRSSGSADTQYF. The CDR3 nucleotides read TGTGCCAGCAGTAGGTCTAGCGGGAGTGCAGATACGCAGTATTTT.

Ten or more counts support this clonotype. This sequence joins TRBV15 and TRBJ2-2, with 7 bases fitting TRBD2. The trim removed 1 base at V and 5 bases at J, leaving 7 bases unmatched. The CDR3 sequence is 16 residues long. Germline values: CDR1 LNHNV, CDR2 YYDKDF (reference sequence). The CDR3 is CATSRVAGVGTGELFF. CDR3 sequence (DNA): TGTGCCACCAGCAGAGTTGCGGGGGTCGGGACCGGGGAGCTGTTTTTT.

In its sample, this clonotype was seen many times. The chain employs TRBV27 and TRBJ2-4; 8 bases align to TRBD1. Germline CDR1 MNHEY, CDR2 SMNVEV (reference sequence). The CDR3 covers 15 residues. The V and J ends lost 6 bases and 4 bases, in that order; junction bases with no gene match: 8. The CDR3 here is CASSPAQGEKNIQYF. Written as DNA, the CDR3 is TGTGCCAGCAGCCCTGCACAGGGGGAAAAAAACATTCAGTACTTC.

Many counts were recorded for this clonotype. V and J are TRBV5-4 and TRBJ2-1; TRBD2 matches 11 bases. J lost 9 bases, V lost 4 bases, and 9 bases had no gene match. This CDR3 is 15 amino acids long. Looked up from germline, CDR1 is SGHNT and CDR2 is YYREEE (reference sequence). The CDR3 loop is CASSLPTSGSAEQFF. The CDR3 bases are TGTGCCAGCAGCCTCCCCACTAGCGGGAGTGCTGAGCAGTTCTTC.

This clonotype was observed at least ten times. The chain carries TRBV24-1 and TRBJ2-1, with 9 bases that match TRBD1. There are 15 residues in the CDR3. The V and J ends lost 5 bases and 9 bases, in that order; junction bases with no gene match: 10. Germline V gene sequence: CDR1 KGHDR, CDR2 SFDVKD. The CDR3: CATSASRDRVGEQFF. The CDR3 DNA reads TGTGCCACCAGTGCCTCCCGGGACAGGGTGGGTGAGCAGTTCTTC.

This clonotype was counted at least ten times. The CDR3 loop reads CSALDPRLRASYTF. DNA for the CDR3: TGCAGTGCTCTCGATCCCAGGTTGCGAGCGAGCTACACCTTC. The rearrangement links TRBV20-1 to TRBJ1-2, with D unresolved. Looked up from germline, CDR1 is DFQATT and CDR2 is SNEGSKA (reference sequence). The CDR3 extends over 14 amino acids. The germline V and J ends were trimmed by 5 bases and 9 bases, with 22 bases remaining between them.

This clonotype was found many times. The rearrangement links TRBV2 to TRBJ2-3, with 7 bases fitting TRBD1. The CDR3 runs 14 residues. Losses at the gene ends were 9 bases for V and 1 base for J; bases not matched to a gene: 7. CDR1 is SNHLY, CDR2 FYNNEI, per germline. The CDR3 loop is CARQGIQGTDTQYF. The CDR3 nucleotides read TGTGCCAGACAGGGGATACAAGGCACAGATACGCAGTATTTT. Combining the CDR3 with reference TRBV2 and TRBJ2-3 gives the whole variable domain EPEVTQTPSHQVTQMGQEVILRCVPISNHLYFYWYRQILGQKVEFLVSFYNNEISEKSEIFDDQFSVERPDGSNFTLKIRSTKLEDSAMYFCARQGIQGTDTQYFGPGTRLTVL.

This clonotype was detected a few times. This chain connects TRBV12-3 or TRBV12-4 to TRBJ2-7; 9 nucleotides line up with TRBD1. Trimming cost V 2 bases and J 8 bases; bases outside gene matches: 7. This CDR3 contains 14 residues. The CDR3 region is CASSLTGGSKQQYF. CDR3 in DNA: TGTGCCAGCAGTTTAACAGGGGGCAGTAAGCAGCAGTACTTC.